A selection of T cell receptor beta chains follows, all from one sample in a study of cytomegalovirus exposure and HLA in healthy donors. Repertoires were generated with immunoSEQ multiplex PCR, while TCRdb's copy carries only in-frame clones and drops some. The table includes about 110,000 clones, approximately 86% detected once. Material for sequencing was PBMCs. The receptors derive from a woman between 18 and 30 years old in good health and CMV-seronegative. Both conserved end residues are part of each CDR3. The D gene is left open where the match is weak. Only part of the rows carry a size: once, few, many, or a class if the clone is expanded.

CDR3: CASSLGGAEQYF
DNA: TGTGCCAGCAGCTTAGGTGGGGCCGAGCAGTACTTC
size: NA
V: TRBV7-8
J: TRBJ2-7
D: NA

CDR3: CASSIRGSGNTIYF
DNA: TGTGCCAGCAGCATCAGGGGGTCTGGAAACACCATATATTTT
size: NA
V: TRBV7-8
J: TRBJ1-3
D: TRBD1

CDR3: CAWSVWGTGANVLTF
DNA: TGTGCCTGGAGTGTATGGGGGACAGGGGCCAACGTCCTGACTTTC
size: NA
V: TRBV30
J: TRBJ2-6
D: NA

CDR3: CASSELSNRGLEDTEAFF
DNA: TGTGCCAGCAGTGAATTGTCGAACAGGGGCCTAGAGGACACTGAAGCTTTCTTT
size: NA
V: TRBV6-1
J: TRBJ1-1
D: TRBD1

CDR3: CARGGDRGGNEQYF
DNA: TGTGCCAGGGGTGGCGACAGGGGAGGAAACGAGCAGTACTTC
size: NA
V: TRBV2
J: TRBJ2-7
D: TRBD1

CDR3: CASSSGLAFQETQYF
DNA: TGTGCCAGCAGTTCGGGACTAGCGTTTCAAGAGACCCAGTACTTC
size: once
V: TRBV27
J: TRBJ2-5
D: TRBD2

CDR3: CASRGQVLQNTEAFF
DNA: TGTGCCAGCAGGGGCCAGGTGTTACAGAACACTGAAGCTTTCTTT
size: NA
V: TRBV2
J: TRBJ1-1
D: NA

CDR3: CASSESPGGDPYGYTF
DNA: TGTGCCAGCAGTGAATCTCCGGGAGGCGACCCCTATGGCTACACCTTC
size: few
V: TRBV25-1
J: TRBJ1-2
D: NA

CDR3: CASTLEGPQETQYF
DNA: TGCGCCAGCACCCTGGAGGGGCCCCAAGAGACCCAGTACTTC
size: NA
V: TRBV5-1
J: TRBJ2-5
D: NA

CDR3: CASSGSRRGSPLHF
DNA: TGTGCCAGCTCGGGCAGCCGTCGGGGTTCACCCCTCCACTTT
size: few
V: TRBV6-1
J: TRBJ1-6
D: NA

CDR3: CASSITGVSSYNSPLHF
DNA: TGTGCCAGTAGTATCACAGGGGTCAGCTCCTATAATTCACCCCTCCACTTT
size: few
V: TRBV19
J: TRBJ1-6
D: TRBD1

CDR3: CAISEGDSPYQPQHF
DNA: TGTGCCATCAGTGAGGGGGACAGCCCCTATCAGCCCCAGCATTTT
size: NA
V: TRBV10-3
J: TRBJ1-5
D: TRBD1

CDR3: CSASQGNEQFF
DNA: TGCAGTGCTAGTCAGGGTAATGAGCAGTTCTTC
size: NA
V: TRBV20-1
J: TRBJ2-1
D: NA

CDR3: CASSEGTGPGEQYF
DNA: TGTGCCAGCAGTGAAGGGACAGGCCCGGGGGAGCAGTACTTC
size: few
V: TRBV2
J: TRBJ2-7
D: TRBD1

CDR3: CASSSRLEATDTQYF
DNA: TGTGCCAGCAGCTCCCGACTAGAAGCCACAGATACGCAGTATTTT
size: few
V: TRBV7-9
J: TRBJ2-3
D: NA

CDR3: CASRRQSTDTQYF
DNA: TGTGCCAGCAGGAGACAGTCCACAGATACGCAGTATTTT
size: NA
V: TRBV2
J: TRBJ2-3
D: NA

CDR3: CASSSRGPAFYGYTF
DNA: TGTGCCAGCAGTTCCAGGGGACCGGCCTTCTATGGCTACACCTTC
size: once
V: TRBV6-9
J: TRBJ1-2
D: NA

CDR3: CASSLNRGASGYNEQFF
DNA: TGTGCCAGCAGCTTAAATCGAGGGGCTAGCGGATACAATGAGCAGTTCTTC
size: NA
V: TRBV7-6
J: TRBJ2-1
D: TRBD2

CDR3: CASSPGPSYNSPLHF
DNA: TGTGCCAGCTCCCCAGGGCCCTCCTATAATTCACCCCTCCACTTT
size: NA
V: TRBV6-6
J: TRBJ1-6
D: NA

CDR3: CASGGLAGGQTDTQYF
DNA: TGTGCCAGCGGGGGACTAGCGGGGGGGCAGACAGATACGCAGTATTTT
size: NA
V: TRBV2
J: TRBJ2-3
D: TRBD2

CDR3: CASSQDTGTGGEKLFF
DNA: TGTGCCAGCAGCCAAGATACGGGGACAGGGGGCGAAAAACTGTTTTTT
size: NA
V: TRBV4-2
J: TRBJ1-4
D: TRBD1

CDR3: CASSSLPRGSTDTQYF
DNA: TGTGCCAGCAGTTCCCTCCCCAGGGGGAGCACAGATACGCAGTATTTT
size: NA
V: TRBV6-5
J: TRBJ2-3
D: TRBD1